This TCR beta chain comes out of a study of identical twins. V was trimmed by 5 bases and J by 8 bases, leaving 19 bases between them. This CDR3 region has 16 residues. Germline V CDR1 and CDR2: MNHEY, SMNVEV (reference sequence). This clonotype showed up just a few times. MiXCR was run by TCRdb on the 5' RACE reads, yielding one entry per CDR3 protein. The sample has about 890,000 distinct CDR3 sequences, around an eighth seen once. The sample also formed part of further work on yellow fever vaccine responses in identical twins.

The sequenced sample was PBMCs. This sequence joins TRBV27 and TRBJ1-6, with D hard to call. The source is a woman younger than 30 in good health. The CDR3: CASSPYPPGSDSPLHF. The CDR3 DNA reads TGTGCCAGCAGTCCATATCCCCCCGGCAGCGATTCACCCCTCCACTTT.